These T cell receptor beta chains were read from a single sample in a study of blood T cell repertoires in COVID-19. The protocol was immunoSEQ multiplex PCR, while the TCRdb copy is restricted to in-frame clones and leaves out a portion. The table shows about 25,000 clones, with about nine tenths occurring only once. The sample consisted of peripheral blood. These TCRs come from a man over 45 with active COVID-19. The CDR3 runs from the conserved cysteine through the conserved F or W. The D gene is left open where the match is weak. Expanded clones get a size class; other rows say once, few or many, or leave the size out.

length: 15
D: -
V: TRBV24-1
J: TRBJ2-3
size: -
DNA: TGTGCCACCAGTGATTTTTCGGGGAGAATTTATACGCAGTATTTT
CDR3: CATSDFSGRIYTQYF

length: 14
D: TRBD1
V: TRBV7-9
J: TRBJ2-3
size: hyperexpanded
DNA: TGTGCCAGCAGCTGGGACAGGGTTACAGATACGCAGTATTTT
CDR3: CASSWDRVTDTQYF

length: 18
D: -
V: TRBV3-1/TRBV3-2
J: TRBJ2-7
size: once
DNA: TGTGCCAGCAGCCAAGGATCTCGACATACCCCCCTCCGCCACGAGCAGTACTTC
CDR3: CASSQGSRHTPLRHEQYF

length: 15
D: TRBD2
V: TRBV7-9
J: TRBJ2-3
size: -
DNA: TGTGCCAGCAGTTCGGGACTAGCTGGGGCAGATACGCAGTATTTT
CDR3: CASSSGLAGADTQYF

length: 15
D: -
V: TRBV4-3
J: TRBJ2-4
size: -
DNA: TGCGCCAGCAGCCTGGAGGGGCAAGCACAAAACATTCAGTACTTC
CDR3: CASSLEGQAQNIQYF

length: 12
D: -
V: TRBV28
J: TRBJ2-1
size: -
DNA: TGTGCCAGCAGAGCGGAGGACAATGAGCAGTTCTTC
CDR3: CASRAEDNEQFF

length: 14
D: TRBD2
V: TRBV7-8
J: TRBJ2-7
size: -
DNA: TGTGCCAGCAGGAGTGGGACTAGCACTTACGAGCAGTACTTC
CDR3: CASRSGTSTYEQYF

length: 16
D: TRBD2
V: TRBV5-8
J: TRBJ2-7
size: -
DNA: TGTGCCAGCAGCGCCCGACTAGCGGGAGGGATGCACGAGCAGTACTTC
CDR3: CASSARLAGGMHEQYF

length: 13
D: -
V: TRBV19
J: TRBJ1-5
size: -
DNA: TGTGCCAGTAGACCCCAGGGGAATCAGCCCCAGCATTTT
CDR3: CASRPQGNQPQHF

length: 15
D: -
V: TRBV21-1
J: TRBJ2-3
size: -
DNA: TGTGCCAGCAGCAAAGACTTGAGACAGATGAGTGCGCAGTATTTT
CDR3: CASSKDLRQMSAQYF

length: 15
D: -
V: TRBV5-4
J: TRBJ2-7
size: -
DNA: TGTGCCAGCAGCTTGGGGCGGGCGGGTGCCTACGAGCAGTACTTC
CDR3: CASSLGRAGAYEQYF

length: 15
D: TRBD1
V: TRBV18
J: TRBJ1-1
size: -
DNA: TGTGCCAGCTCACCTCGGACAGGGGTGAACACTGAAGCTTTCTTT
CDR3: CASSPRTGVNTEAFF

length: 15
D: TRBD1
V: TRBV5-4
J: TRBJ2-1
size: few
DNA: TGTGCCAGCAGCTGGGGACAGGGAGGCTACAATGAGCAGTTCTTC
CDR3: CASSWGQGGYNEQFF

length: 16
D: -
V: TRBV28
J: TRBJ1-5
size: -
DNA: TGTGCCAGCAGCCGGGACGGACTACTTAGCAATCAGCCCCAGCATTTT
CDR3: CASSRDGLLSNQPQHF

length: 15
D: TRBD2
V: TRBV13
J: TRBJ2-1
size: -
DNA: TGTGCCAGCAGCCTGGGCTCCGGGACTAACAATGAGCAGTTCTTC
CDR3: CASSLGSGTNNEQFF

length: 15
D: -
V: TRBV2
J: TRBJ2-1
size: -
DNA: TGTGCCAGCAGTGAAGGTCGGGTTGCCTACAATGAGCAGTTCTTC
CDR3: CASSEGRVAYNEQFF

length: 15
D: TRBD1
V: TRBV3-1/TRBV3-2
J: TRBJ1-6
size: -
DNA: TGTGCCAGCAGGCCAGGGTCTACAGGGGGTTCACCCCTCCACTTT
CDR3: CASRPGSTGGSPLHF

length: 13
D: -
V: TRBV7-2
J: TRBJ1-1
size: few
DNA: TGTGCCAGCAGCTTGGGCAGGGGCAATGAAGCTTTCTTT
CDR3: CASSLGRGNEAFF

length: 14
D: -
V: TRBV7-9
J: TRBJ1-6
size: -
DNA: TGTGCCAGCAGCCCCGTGGACAGCAATTCACCCCTCCACTTT
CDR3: CASSPVDSNSPLHF

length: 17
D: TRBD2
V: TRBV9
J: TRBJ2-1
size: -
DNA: TGTGCCAGCAGCGTAGAAGGTGGACTAGCGGGTTACAATGAGCAGTTCTTC
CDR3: CASSVEGGLAGYNEQFF

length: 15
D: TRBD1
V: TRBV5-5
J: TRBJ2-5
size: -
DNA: TGTGCCAGCAGCCTGAGCAGGGGGAGCCAAGAGACCCAGTACTTC
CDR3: CASSLSRGSQETQYF

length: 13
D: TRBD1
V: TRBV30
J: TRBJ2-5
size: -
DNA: TGTGCCTGGAGTAGGGGGCGGCGGGAGACCCAGTACTTC
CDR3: CAWSRGRRETQYF

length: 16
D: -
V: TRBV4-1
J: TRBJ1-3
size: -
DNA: TGCGCCAGCAGCCAAGATGGCGGGGATTCCCTTAACACCATATATTTT
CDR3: CASSQDGGDSLNTIYF

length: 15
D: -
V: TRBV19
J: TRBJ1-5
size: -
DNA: TGTGCCAGTAGTTCCGGGCAGGGCAGTGGGCAGCCCCAGCATTTT
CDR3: CASSSGQGSGQPQHF

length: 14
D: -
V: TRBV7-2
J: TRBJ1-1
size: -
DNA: TGTGCCAGCAGTTCTACAGGGTTGAACACTGAAGCTTTCTTT
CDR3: CASSSTGLNTEAFF

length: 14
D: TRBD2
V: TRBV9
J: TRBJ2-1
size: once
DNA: TGTGCCAGCAGCCCAGGGAGGGGCGGGAGGGATCTGTTCTTC
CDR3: CASSPGRGGRDLFF

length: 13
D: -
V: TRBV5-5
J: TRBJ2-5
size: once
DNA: TGTGCCAGCATCCTGGGCCTCCGGGAGACCCAGTACTTC
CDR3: CASILGLRETQYF

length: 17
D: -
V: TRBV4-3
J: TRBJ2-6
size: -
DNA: TGCGCCAGCAGCCAACTTATACAGGGCTCTGGGGCCAACGTCCTGACTTTC
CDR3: CASSQLIQGSGANVLTF

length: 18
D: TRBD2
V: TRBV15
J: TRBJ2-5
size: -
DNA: TGTGCCACCAGCAGAGATCTTGGGAGCGGGACGAGCCAAGAGACCCAGTACTTC
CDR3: CATSRDLGSGTSQETQYF

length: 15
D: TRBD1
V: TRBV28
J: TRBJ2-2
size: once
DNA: TGTGCCAGCATCCTCGGGACAGGGGGTACCGGGGAGCTGTTTTTT
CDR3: CASILGTGGTGELFF

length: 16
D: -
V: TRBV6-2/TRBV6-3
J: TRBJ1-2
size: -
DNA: TGTGCCAGCAGTCCGCTAGGACAAGGCCTACCCTATGGCTACACCTTC
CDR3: CASSPLGQGLPYGYTF

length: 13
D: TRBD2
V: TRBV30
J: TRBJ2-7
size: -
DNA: TGTGCCTTACTGGGAGCGGGAGCCTACGAGCAGTACTTC
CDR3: CALLGAGAYEQYF

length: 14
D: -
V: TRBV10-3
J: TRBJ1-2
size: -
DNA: TGTGCCATCAGTGAGGGGGGAGGAAACTATGGCTACACCTTC
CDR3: CAISEGGGNYGYTF

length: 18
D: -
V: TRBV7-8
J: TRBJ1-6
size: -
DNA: TGTGCCAGCAGCTTATTACAATACCCTAGCTCCTATAATTCACCCCTCCACTTT
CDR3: CASSLLQYPSSYNSPLHF

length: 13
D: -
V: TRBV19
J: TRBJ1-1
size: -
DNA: TGTGCCAGTAGTCCAGGGGTGGGGACTGAAGCTTTCTTT
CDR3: CASSPGVGTEAFF

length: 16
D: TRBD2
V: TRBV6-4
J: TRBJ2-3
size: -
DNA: TGTGCCAGCAGTGACGCTGCTAGCGGGGGCCCCGATACGCAGTATTTT
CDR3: CASSDAASGGPDTQYF

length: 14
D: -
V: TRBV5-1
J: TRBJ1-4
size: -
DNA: TGCGCCAGCAGCCCGGACAGACCCTCGGAAAAACTGTTTTTT
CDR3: CASSPDRPSEKLFF

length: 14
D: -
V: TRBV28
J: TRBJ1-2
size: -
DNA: TGTGCCAGCAGCCAAAATCTGAGAGTAAATGGCTACACCTTC
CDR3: CASSQNLRVNGYTF

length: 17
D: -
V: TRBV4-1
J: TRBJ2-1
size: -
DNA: TGCGCCAGCAGCCAAGGAGGTACGGGAGAATTCTACAATGAGCAGTTCTTC
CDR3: CASSQGGTGEFYNEQFF

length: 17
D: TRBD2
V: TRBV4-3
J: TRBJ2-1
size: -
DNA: TGCGCCAGCAGCCAAGGCCCGGGGTGGGGAGGGGACAATGAGCAGTTCTTC
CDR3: CASSQGPGWGGDNEQFF

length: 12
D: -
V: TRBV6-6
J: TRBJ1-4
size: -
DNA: TGTGCCAGCACCGACGGGGGGAAAAAACTGTTTTTT
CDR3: CASTDGGKKLFF

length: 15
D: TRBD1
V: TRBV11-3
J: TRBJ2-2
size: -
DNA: TGTGCCAGCAGCTTAGGGGGACAGGGCCCCGGGGAGCTGTTTTTT
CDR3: CASSLGGQGPGELFF

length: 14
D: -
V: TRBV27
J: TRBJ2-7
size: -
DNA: TGTGCCAGCAGTTTTGGAGGGGCTCTCCACGAGCAGTACTTC
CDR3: CASSFGGALHEQYF

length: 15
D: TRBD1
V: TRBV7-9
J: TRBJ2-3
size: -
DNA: TGTGCCAGCAGCTTAGTGACAGGGAGCACAGATACGCAGTATTTT
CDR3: CASSLVTGSTDTQYF

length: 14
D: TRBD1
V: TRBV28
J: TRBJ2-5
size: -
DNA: TGTGCCAGCAGTCTGACAGGGGGCAGAGAGACCCAGTACTTC
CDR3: CASSLTGGRETQYF

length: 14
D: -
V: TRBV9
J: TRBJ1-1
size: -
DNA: TGTGCCAGCAGCGTAGACCAGGGGTCGAATGAAGCTTTCTTT
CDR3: CASSVDQGSNEAFF

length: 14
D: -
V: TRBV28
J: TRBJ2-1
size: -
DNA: TGTGCCAGCAGTTTAGGGAGGATTGGGGATGAGCAGTTCTTC
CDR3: CASSLGRIGDEQFF

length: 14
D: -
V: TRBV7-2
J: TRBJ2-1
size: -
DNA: TGTGCCAGCAGCTTAGGGGGGCCCTACAATGAGCAGTTCTTC
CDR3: CASSLGGPYNEQFF

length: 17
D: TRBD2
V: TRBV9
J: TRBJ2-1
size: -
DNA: TGTGCCAGCAGCGACACCTTAGCGGGAACCCGGGGCAATGAGCAGTTCTTC
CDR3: CASSDTLAGTRGNEQFF

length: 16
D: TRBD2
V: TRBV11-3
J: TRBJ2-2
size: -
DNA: TGTGCCAGCACCCCCTGGAGGGAGGGCTTCACCGGGGAGCTGTTTTTT
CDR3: CASTPWREGFTGELFF

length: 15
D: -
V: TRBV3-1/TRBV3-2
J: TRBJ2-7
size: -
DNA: TGTGCCAGCAGCCACAGGATTCCCCCCCACTACGAGCAGTACTTC
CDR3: CASSHRIPPHYEQYF

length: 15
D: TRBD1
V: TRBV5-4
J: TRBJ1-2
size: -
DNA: TGTGCCAGCAGCACTTGGGACAGGGGGATAATTGGCTACACCTTC
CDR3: CASSTWDRGIIGYTF

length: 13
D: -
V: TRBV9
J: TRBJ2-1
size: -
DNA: TGTGCCAGCAGCGTACAGGGGGGAAATGAGCAGTTCTTC
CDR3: CASSVQGGNEQFF

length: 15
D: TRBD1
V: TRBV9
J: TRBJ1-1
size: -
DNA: TGTGCCAGCAGCCTCCGGGACAGGGGAGCCACTGAAGCTTTCTTT
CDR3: CASSLRDRGATEAFF

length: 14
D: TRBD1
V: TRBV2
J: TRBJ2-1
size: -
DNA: TGTGCCGCAGCGAAGGACAGGGAATACAATGAGCAGTTCTTC
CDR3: CAAAKDREYNEQFF

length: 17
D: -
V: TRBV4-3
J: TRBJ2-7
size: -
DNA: TGCGCCAGCAGCCAAGATAAGGTTGGCGGGTATTCCTACGAGCAGTACTTC
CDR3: CASSQDKVGGYSYEQYF

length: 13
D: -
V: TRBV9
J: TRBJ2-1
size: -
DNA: TGTGCCACCTCCCCCGGGGACTACAATGAGCAGTTCTTC
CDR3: CATSPGDYNEQFF

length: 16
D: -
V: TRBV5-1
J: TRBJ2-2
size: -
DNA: TGCGCCAGCAGCTTGGGACCGGGACAGAACACCGGGGAGCTGTTTTTT
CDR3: CASSLGPGQNTGELFF

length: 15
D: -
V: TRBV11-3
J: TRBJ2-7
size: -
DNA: TGTGCCAGCAGCTTAGAAGAGGTGAGAACCTACGAGCAGTACTTC
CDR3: CASSLEEVRTYEQYF

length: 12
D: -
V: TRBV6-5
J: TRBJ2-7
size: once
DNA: TGTGCCAGCAGTAAAACTACCGGCGAGCAGTACTTC
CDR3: CASSKTTGEQYF